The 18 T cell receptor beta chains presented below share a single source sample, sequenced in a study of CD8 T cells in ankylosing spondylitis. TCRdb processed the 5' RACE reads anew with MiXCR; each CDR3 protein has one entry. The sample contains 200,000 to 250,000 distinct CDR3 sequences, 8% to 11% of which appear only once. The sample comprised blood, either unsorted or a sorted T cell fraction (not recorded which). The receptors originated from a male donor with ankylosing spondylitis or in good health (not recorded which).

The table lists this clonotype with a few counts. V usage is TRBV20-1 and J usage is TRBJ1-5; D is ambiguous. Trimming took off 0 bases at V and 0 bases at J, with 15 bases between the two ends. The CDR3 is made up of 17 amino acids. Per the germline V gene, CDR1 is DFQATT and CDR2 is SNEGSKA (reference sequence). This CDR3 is CSARDLRADYSNQPQHF. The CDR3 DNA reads TGCAGTGCTAGAGATTTAAGGGCGGACTATAGCAATCAGCCCCAGCATTTT.

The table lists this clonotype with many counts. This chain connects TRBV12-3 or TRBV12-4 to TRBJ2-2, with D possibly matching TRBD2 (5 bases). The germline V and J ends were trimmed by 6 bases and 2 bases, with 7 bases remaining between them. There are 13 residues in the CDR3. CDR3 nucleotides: TGTGCCAGCAGACTAGAAAACACCGGGGAGCTGTTTTTT. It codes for CASRLENTGELFF.

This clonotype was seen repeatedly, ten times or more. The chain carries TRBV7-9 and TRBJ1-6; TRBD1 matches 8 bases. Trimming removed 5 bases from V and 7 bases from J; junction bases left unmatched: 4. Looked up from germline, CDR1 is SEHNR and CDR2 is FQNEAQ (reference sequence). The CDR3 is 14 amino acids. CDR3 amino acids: CASSPGQANSPLHF. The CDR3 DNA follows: TGTGCCAGCAGCCCGGGACAGGCAAATTCACCCCTCCACTTT.

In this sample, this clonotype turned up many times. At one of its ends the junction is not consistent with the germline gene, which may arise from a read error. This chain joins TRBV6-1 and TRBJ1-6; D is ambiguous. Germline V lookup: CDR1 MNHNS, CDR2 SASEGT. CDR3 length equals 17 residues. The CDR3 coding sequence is TGTGCCAGCACTGAATTTTTTTCGGGTGGGCTCGATTCACCCCTCCACTTT. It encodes CASTEFFSGGLDSPLHF.

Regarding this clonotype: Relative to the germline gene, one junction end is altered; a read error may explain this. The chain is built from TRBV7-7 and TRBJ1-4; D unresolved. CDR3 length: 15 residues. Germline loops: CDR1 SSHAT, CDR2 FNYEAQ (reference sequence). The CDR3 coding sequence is TGTGCTAGCAGCTTAGGAGAGGGAACCGGTGCTCGACTGTTTTTT. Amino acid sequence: CASSLGEGTGARLFF.

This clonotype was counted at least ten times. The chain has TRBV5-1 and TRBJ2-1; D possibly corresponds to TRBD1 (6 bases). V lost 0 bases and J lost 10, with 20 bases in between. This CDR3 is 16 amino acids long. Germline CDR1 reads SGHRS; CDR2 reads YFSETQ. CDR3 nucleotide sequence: TGCGCCAGCAGCTTGGAACAGTCGCCAGGGGCACAAGAGCAGTTCTTC. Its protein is CASSLEQSPGAQEQFF.

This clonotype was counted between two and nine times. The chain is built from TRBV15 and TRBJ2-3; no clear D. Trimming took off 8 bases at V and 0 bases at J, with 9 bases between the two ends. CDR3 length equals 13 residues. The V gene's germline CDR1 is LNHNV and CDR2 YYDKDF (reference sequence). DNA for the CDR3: TGTGCCACCGGGGAAACTAGCACAGATACGCAGTATTTT. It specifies CATGETSTDTQYF. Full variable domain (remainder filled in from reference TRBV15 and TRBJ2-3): DAMVIQNPRYQVTQFGKPVTLSCSQTLNHNVMYWYQQKSSQAPKLLFHYYDKDFNNEADTPDNFQSRRPNTSFCFLDIRSPGLGDTAMYLCATGETSTDTQYFGPGTRLTVL.

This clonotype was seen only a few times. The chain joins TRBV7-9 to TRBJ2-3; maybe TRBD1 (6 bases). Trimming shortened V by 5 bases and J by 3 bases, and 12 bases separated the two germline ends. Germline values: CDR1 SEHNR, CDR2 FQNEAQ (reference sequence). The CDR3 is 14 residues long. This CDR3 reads CASSPRQATDTQYF. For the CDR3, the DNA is TGTGCCAGCAGCCCCCGACAGGCTACAGATACGCAGTATTTT.

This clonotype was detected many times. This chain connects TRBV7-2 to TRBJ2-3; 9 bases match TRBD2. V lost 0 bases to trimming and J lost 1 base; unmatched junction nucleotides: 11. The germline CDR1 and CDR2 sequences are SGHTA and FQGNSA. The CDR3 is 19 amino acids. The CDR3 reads CASSLAPSGSGGRTDTQYF. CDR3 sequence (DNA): TGTGCCAGCAGCTTAGCGCCTTCCGGTAGCGGGGGCCGCACAGATACGCAGTATTTT.

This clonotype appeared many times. DNA for the CDR3: TGTGCCAGCTCACGTTCCGGGGAGCTGTTTTTT. It yields the protein CASSRSGELFF. The chain carries TRBV18 and TRBJ2-2; D remains unclear. Germline CDR1 reads KGHSH; CDR2 reads LQKENI. The CDR3 totals 11 residues. The V end lost 4 bases, the J end lost 6 bases, and 3 bases lay between the germline ends.

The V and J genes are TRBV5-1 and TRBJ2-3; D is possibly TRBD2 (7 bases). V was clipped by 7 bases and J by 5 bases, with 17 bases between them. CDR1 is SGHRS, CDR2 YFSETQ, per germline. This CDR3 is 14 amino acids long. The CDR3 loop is CASRAAGAGDTQYF. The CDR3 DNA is TGCGCCAGCCGGGCGGCGGGGGCGGGAGATACGCAGTATTTT.

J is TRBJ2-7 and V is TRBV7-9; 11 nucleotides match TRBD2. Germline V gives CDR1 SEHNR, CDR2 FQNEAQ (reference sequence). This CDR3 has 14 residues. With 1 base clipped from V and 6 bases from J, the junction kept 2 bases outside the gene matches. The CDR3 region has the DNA TGTGCCAGCAGCTTAGGACTAGCGGGGAGCGAGCAGTACTTC. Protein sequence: CASSLGLAGSEQYF.

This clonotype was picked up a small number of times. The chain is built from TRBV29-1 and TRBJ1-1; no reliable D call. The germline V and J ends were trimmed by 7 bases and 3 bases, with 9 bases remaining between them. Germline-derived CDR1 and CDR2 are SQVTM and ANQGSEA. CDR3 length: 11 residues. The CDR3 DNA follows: TGCAGCGGGTCATTGGACACTGAAGCTTTCTTT. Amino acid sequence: CSGSLDTEAFF. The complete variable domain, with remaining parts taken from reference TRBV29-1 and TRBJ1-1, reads SAVISQKPSRDICQRGTSLTIQCQVDSQVTMMFWYRQQPGQSLTLIATANQGSEATYESGFVIDKFPISRPNLTFSTLTVSNMSPEDSSIYLCSGSLDTEAFFGQGTRLTVV.

CDR3 protein: CASSYRRQGFNQPQHF. For the CDR3, the DNA is TGTGCCAGCAGTTACAGGCGACAGGGTTTCAATCAGCCCCAGCATTTT. The chain is built from TRBV6-5 and TRBJ1-5; 7 positions match TRBD1. There are 16 residues in the CDR3. CDR1 is MNHEY and CDR2 is SVGAGI in the germline V gene. J was trimmed by 3 bases and V by 2 bases; bases with no gene match: 7.

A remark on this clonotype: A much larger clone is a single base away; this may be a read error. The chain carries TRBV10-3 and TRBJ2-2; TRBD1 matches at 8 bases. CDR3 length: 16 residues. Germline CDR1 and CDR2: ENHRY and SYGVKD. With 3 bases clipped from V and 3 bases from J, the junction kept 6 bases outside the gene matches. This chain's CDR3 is CAISDSATGDTGELFF. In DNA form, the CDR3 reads TGTGCCATCAGTGATTCCGCGACAGGGGACACCGGGGAGCTGTTTTTT.

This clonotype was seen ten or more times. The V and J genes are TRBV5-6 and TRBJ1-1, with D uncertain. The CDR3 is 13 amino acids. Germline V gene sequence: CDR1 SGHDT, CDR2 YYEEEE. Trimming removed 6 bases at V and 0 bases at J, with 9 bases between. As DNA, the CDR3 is TGTGCCAGCAACAGTGGGGTGAACACTGAAGCTTTCTTT. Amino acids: CASNSGVNTEAFF.

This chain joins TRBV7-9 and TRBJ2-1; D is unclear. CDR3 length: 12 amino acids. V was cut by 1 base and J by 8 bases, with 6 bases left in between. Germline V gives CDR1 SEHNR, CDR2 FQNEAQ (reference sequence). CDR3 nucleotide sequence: TGTGCCAGCAGCTTAGACGTGGATGAGCAGTTCTTC. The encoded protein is CASSLDVDEQFF.

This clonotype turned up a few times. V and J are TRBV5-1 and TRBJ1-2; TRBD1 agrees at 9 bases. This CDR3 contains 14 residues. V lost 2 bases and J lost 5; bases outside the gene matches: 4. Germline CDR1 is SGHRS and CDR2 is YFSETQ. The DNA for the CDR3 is TGCGCCAGCAGCTTAACAGGGGGCGAGTATGGCTACACCTTC. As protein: CASSLTGGEYGYTF.